This T cell receptor beta chain was sequenced in a study of blood T cell repertoires in COVID-19. Study context: The study drew acute and convalescent COVID-19 samples from the United States, Italy and Spain.

The repertoire was sequenced with immunoSEQ multiplex PCR; TCRdb's copy has only in-frame clones and lacks some. This table holds about 300,000 clones, 65% to 90% found once. Sequencing was carried out using PBMCs or T cells enriched from blood (not recorded which). This clonotype was sampled from a man aged 25-45 years who had recovered from COVID-19.

This CDR3 reads CASTTDLGLGTEAFF. As DNA, the CDR3 is TGCGCCAGCACGACGGACTTAGGGCTGGGCACTGAAGCTTTCTTT. The chain links TRBV10-1 to TRBJ1-1; D gene unclear. CDR1 is WNHNN and CDR2 is SYGVQD in the germline V gene (reference sequence). The CDR3 has 15 residues. Trimming stripped 7 bases from V and 4 bases from J, with 19 bases between.